These 11 T cell receptor beta chains were sequenced from one sample in a study of cytomegalovirus exposure and HLA in healthy donors. Clones were sequenced by immunoSEQ multiplex PCR, and TCRdb holds only the in-frame ones, with some missing. Here the sample spans about 120,000 clones, around 88% being singletons. The sample taken for sequencing was PBMCs. The receptor source for this set is a young man in good health and CMV-seronegative.

The gene calls are TRBV11-2 and TRBJ2-1; TRBD1 aligns across 7 bases. The CDR3 has 15 residues. Germline CDR1 reads SGHAT; CDR2 reads FQNNGV. Unmatched junction bases numbered 10, after V lost 6 bases and J lost 5 bases. The CDR3 reads CASRYTGTVNNEQFF. In DNA form, the CDR3 reads TGTGCCAGCAGGTATACCGGGACAGTAAACAATGAGCAGTTCTTC. Drawing the rest from reference TRBV11-2 and TRBJ2-1, the complete variable domain is EAGVAQSPRYKIIEKRQSVAFWCNPISGHATLYWYQQILGQGPKLLIQFQNNGVVDDSQLPKDRFSAERLKGVDSTLKIQPAKLEDSAVYLCASRYTGTVNNEQFFGPGTRLTVL.

This chain uses TRBV28 with TRBJ2-4; possible D gene TRBD1, 6 bases. The CDR3 is made up of 15 amino acids. From germline, CDR1 is MDHEN and CDR2 SYDVKM. V dropped 4 bases and J dropped 2 bases, with 12 bases sitting between them. The CDR3 DNA is TGTGCCAGCAGTTCGAACAGGGAGACCAAAAACATTCAGTACTTC. Its translation: CASSSNRETKNIQYF.

Here the CDR3 DNA reads TGTGCCAGCGGGAAGATAGGGACAGGGGGATCATACAATGAGCAGTTCTTC. As protein: CASGKIGTGGSYNEQFF. The rearrangement links TRBV28 to TRBJ2-1; 11 bases map to TRBD1. The germline V gene encodes CDR1 MDHEN and CDR2 SYDVKM. The CDR3 loop spans 17 amino acids. V gave up 8 bases and J gave up 4 bases; unmatched junction bases: 13.

This clone was counted once. The rearrangement joins TRBV11-1 to TRBJ2-3; D possibly corresponds to TRBD1 (5 bases). Trimming took off 2 bases at V and 4 bases at J, with 7 bases between the two ends. The CDR3 runs to 13 residues. CDR1 and CDR2 (germline): SGHAT, FQDESV (reference sequence). This chain's CDR3 is CASSLSTADTQYF. CDR3 nucleotides: TGTGCCAGCAGCTTATCGACAGCAGATACGCAGTATTTT. The full variable domain, with the rest looked up from reference TRBV11-1 and TRBJ2-3, is EAEVAQSPRYKITEKSQAVAFWCDPISGHATLYWYRQILGQGPELLVQFQDESVVDDSQLPKDRFSAERLKGVDSTLKIQPAELGDSAMYLCASSLSTADTQYFGPGTRLTVL.

V usage is TRBV5-6 and J usage is TRBJ2-7; TRBD2 matches 7 bases. The CDR3 totals 18 residues. The ends lost 0 bases at V and 0 bases at J; junction bases unmatched: 12. CDR1 SGHDT and CDR2 YYEEEE come from the germline V gene. CDR3 sequence: CASSLALADRLSSYEQYF. CDR3 DNA sequence: TGTGCCAGCAGCTTGGCTCTAGCGGACCGATTGAGCTCCTACGAGCAGTACTTC.

The gene calls are TRBV10-1 and TRBJ2-1; D gene ambiguous. Germline CDR1 reads WNHNN; CDR2 reads SYGVQD (reference sequence). The CDR3 is 10 residues long. With 8 bases removed from V and 7 bases from J, the gap between germline ends came to 6 bases. The CDR3 protein is CASGDNEQFF. CDR3 DNA: TGCGCCAGCGGAGATAATGAGCAGTTCTTC.

The chain combines TRBV5-1 with TRBJ2-5; 14 nucleotides match TRBD2. CDR3 length: 16 amino acids. CDR1 is SGHRS, CDR2 YFSETQ, per germline. The V segment lost 4 bases and the J segment 1 base; nucleotides outside the gene matches: 3. As DNA, the CDR3 is TGCGCCAGCAGCGGACTAGCGGGGGGTTTCCAAGAGACCCAGTACTTC. Protein product: CASSGLAGGFQETQYF.

The chain couples TRBV11-3 to TRBJ2-3; TRBD2 agrees at 7 bases. The germline CDR1 and CDR2 sequences are SGHNT and YENEEA. This CDR3 spans 16 amino acids. Losses at the gene ends were 1 base for V and 2 bases for J; bases not matched to a gene: 6. The CDR3 here is CASSLGLAEDTDTQYF. The CDR3, as DNA: TGTGCCAGCAGCTTAGGTCTAGCGGAAGACACAGATACGCAGTATTTT.

The chain links TRBV11-2 to TRBJ2-1; 15 positions agree with TRBD2. V shed 5 bases and J 7 bases; nucleotides not matched to a gene: 15. Germline-derived CDR1 and CDR2 are SGHAT and FQNNGV. The CDR3 totals 19 residues. The CDR3 bases are TGTGCCAGCAGCATACAGGGGACTAGCGGGAGGCCCAATCTGAATGAGCAGTTCTTC. This sequence encodes CASSIQGTSGRPNLNEQFF.

This rearrangement joins TRBV19 to TRBJ2-1; perhaps TRBD2 as D (7 bases). Per the germline V gene, CDR1 is LNHDA and CDR2 is SQIVND (reference sequence). The V end was cut by 8 bases, the J end by 4 bases, with 15 bases between. CDR3 length equals 14 residues. The CDR3: CASQVGGPYNEQFF. The CDR3 nucleotides read TGTGCCAGTCAAGTGGGGGGGCCGTACAATGAGCAGTTCTTC.

The rearrangement links TRBV5-1 to TRBJ1-3; tentative D call: TRBD1 (5 bases). Trimming pared 0 bases from V and 4 bases from J, leaving 14 bases between. Germline V gives CDR1 SGHRS, CDR2 YFSETQ. This CDR3 spans 16 amino acids. CDR3 sequence reads: CASSLEGLRMGNTIYF. The CDR3 coding sequence is TGCGCCAGCAGCTTGGAGGGACTTCGAATGGGAAACACCATATATTTT.